This passage covers 22 T cell receptor beta chains from one sample sequenced in a study of cytomegalovirus exposure and HLA in healthy donors. Both 60 Vbeta primers and 13 Jbeta primers went into the PCR. Clones were read by immunoSEQ multiplex PCR, and TCRdb kept only the in-frame ones, dropping some. This sample has approximately 150,000 clones; about three quarters occur once, and the top ten carry 1.5% to 2%. Sequenced sample: PBMCs. Receptors originate from a woman in her 30s in good health and CMV-seronegative.

The genes are TRBV7-9 and TRBJ2-3; TRBD2 aligns across 8 bases. This CDR3 spans 14 amino acids. The V gene's germline CDR1 is SEHNR and CDR2 FQNEAQ (reference sequence). V lost 2 bases, J lost 9 bases, and 7 bases stayed unmatched. Here the CDR3 DNA reads TGTGCCAGCAGCTTACGGGGGGGGCTAGTCACGCAGTATTTT. It specifies CASSLRGGLVTQYF.

The rearrangement joins TRBV9 to TRBJ1-4, with 7 positions matching TRBD1. The CDR3 totals 14 residues. Germline CDR1 is SGDLS and CDR2 is YYNGEE. Trimming removed 0 bases from V and 14 bases from J; junction bases left unmatched: 10. CDR3 bases: TGTGCCAGCAGCGTAGCTGTGAGGGGGCAGGGGCTGTTTTTT. As protein: CASSVAVRGQGLFF.

The chain links TRBV11-3 to TRBJ2-1, with 11 bases identical to TRBD2. Looked up from germline, CDR1 is SGHNT and CDR2 is YENEEA. The CDR3 length is 17 residues. Germline trimming cut 0 bases from V and 7 bases from J; bases unmatched to any gene: 8. CDR3 sequence: CASSLDPTSGGGNEQFF. CDR3 bases: TGTGCCAGCAGCTTAGACCCAACTAGCGGGGGCGGGAATGAGCAGTTCTTC.

CDR3 nucleotides: TGTGCCAGTTCCAGATTCTCCACCTACGAGCAGTACTTC. It translates to CASSRFSTYEQYF. V usage is TRBV9 and J usage is TRBJ2-7, with unresolved D. This CDR3 contains 13 residues. The germline V and J ends were trimmed by 8 bases and 2 bases, with 14 bases remaining between them. The germline V gene encodes CDR1 SGDLS and CDR2 YYNGEE.

This chain uses TRBV6-6 with TRBJ1-2; 7 nucleotides align to TRBD1. CDR3 length equals 15 residues. The V gene's germline CDR1 is MNHNY and CDR2 SVGAGI (reference sequence). The V segment lost 5 bases and the J segment 6 bases; nucleotides outside the gene matches: 12. CDR3 sequence reads: CASSPGGPASHGYTF. DNA for the CDR3: TGTGCCAGCAGTCCAGGGGGTCCTGCCTCCCATGGCTACACCTTC.

This clone was seen only a few times. This chain uses TRBV7-2 with TRBJ1-2; D not certain. Germline CDR1 SGHTA, CDR2 FQGNSA. V lost 5 bases, J lost 4 bases, and 11 bases lay in between. The CDR3 is made up of 13 amino acids. The CDR3 DNA is TGTGCCAGCAGCCCGATGGGCGCCTATGGCTACACCTTC. It specifies CASSPMGAYGYTF.

This clone was seen more than once but under ten times. CDR3 DNA: TGTGCCAGCAGCCCACAGGGTAGCCATGGCTACACCTTC. Encoded protein: CASSPQGSHGYTF. This sequence joins TRBV7-2 and TRBJ1-2, with a possible D match to TRBD1 (6 bases). With 5 bases removed from V and 6 bases from J, the gap between germline ends came to 13 bases. CDR3 size: 13 residues. In germline, CDR1 is SGHTA, CDR2 FQGNSA.

This clone showed up just once. V usage is TRBV6-5 and J usage is TRBJ2-5; D perhaps matches TRBD1 (5 bases). Trimming pared 5 bases from V and 0 bases from J, leaving 7 bases between. The CDR3 sequence is 13 residues long. CDR1 is MNHEY and CDR2 is SVGAGI in the germline V gene. CDR3 DNA sequence: TGTGCCAGCAGTCGACAGTACCAAGAGACCCAGTACTTC. Protein sequence: CASSRQYQETQYF.

The genes are TRBV4-2 and TRBJ2-2; D perhaps matches TRBD2 (6 bases). The CDR3 extends over 17 amino acids. V was clipped by 0 bases and J by 2 bases, with 13 bases between them. Germline V gene lookup returns CDR1 LGHNA and CDR2 YNFKEQ. The CDR3 sequence is CASSQDRGTSNTGELFF. In nucleotides, the CDR3 is TGTGCCAGCAGCCAAGATCGGGGGACTTCCAACACCGGGGAGCTGTTTTTT.

The chain uses TRBV5-6 and TRBJ1-1, with D uncertain. Germline lookup yields CDR1 SGHDT and CDR2 YYEEEE. Trimming removed 0 bases at V and 4 bases at J, with 7 bases between. This CDR3 has 13 amino acids. In DNA, the CDR3 is TGTGCCAGCAGCTTGGGCGGGAGCACTGAAGCTTTCTTT. Translated: CASSLGGSTEAFF. Combining the CDR3 with reference TRBV5-6 and TRBJ1-1 gives the whole variable domain DAGVTQSPTHLIKTRGQQVTLRCSPKSGHDTVSWYQQALGQGPQFIFQYYEEEERQRGNFPDRFSGHQFPNYSSELNVNALLLGDSALYLCASSLGGSTEAFFGQGTRLTVV.

This clone was seen a few times. CDR3 loop: CASGRDGGARYF. The CDR3 bases are TGTGCCAGTGGCCGAGATGGGGGGGCTCGGTACTTC. The V and J genes are TRBV25-1 and TRBJ2-5, with D tentatively TRBD2 (7 bases). V was clipped by 9 bases and J by 13 bases, with 21 bases between them. Germline V gene data show CDR1 as MGHDK and CDR2 as SYGVNS. The CDR3 has 12 residues.

The chain carries TRBV5-1 and TRBJ2-3; D call uncertain. This CDR3 has 15 residues. Germline V gene data show CDR1 as SGHRS and CDR2 as YFSETQ. V lost 4 bases and J 2 bases, leaving 14 bases between the germline ends. Here the CDR3 DNA reads TGCGCCAGCAGCACCAGACACGGCCCCACAGATACGCAGTATTTT. Translated: CASSTRHGPTDTQYF. The full variable domain, in which reference TRBV5-1 and TRBJ2-3 provide the parts outside the CDR3, is KAGVTQTPRYLIKTRGQQVTLSCSPISGHRSVSWYQQTPGQGLQFLFEYFSETQRNKGNFPGRFSGRQFSNSRSEMNVSTLELGDSALYLCASSTRHGPTDTQYFGPGTRLTVL.

This sequence joins TRBV4-2 and TRBJ2-1; tentative D call: TRBD2 (6 bases). CDR1 and CDR2 from the germline V gene are LGHNA and YNFKEQ. This CDR3 spans 16 amino acids. V lost 0 bases, J lost 2 bases, and 11 bases lay in between. In DNA, the CDR3 is TGTGCCAGCAGCCAAGATAAGGGAGGCGCCTACAATGAGCAGTTCTTC. It translates to CASSQDKGGAYNEQFF.

The V gene is TRBV29-1, the J gene TRBJ1-1, with no clear D. V was cut by 1 base and J by 5 bases, with 14 bases left in between. The CDR3 covers 14 residues. Germline lookup yields CDR1 SQVTM and CDR2 ANQGSEA. The CDR3, as DNA: TGCAGCGTTGAAGCTTGGGCCGGCATGACTGAAGCTTTCTTT. It yields the protein CSVEAWAGMTEAFF.

The V and J genes are TRBV10-1 and TRBJ2-1; 14 nucleotides match TRBD2. J gave up 10 bases and V 9 bases, and 5 bases lay outside the gene matches. Germline V gene sequence: CDR1 WNHNN, CDR2 SYGVQD (reference sequence). CDR3 length: 13 residues. The CDR3 reads CASGTSGGNEQFF. Written as DNA, the CDR3 is TGCGCCAGTGGGACTAGCGGGGGAAACGAGCAGTTCTTC.

This clone appeared once. This rearrangement joins TRBV13 to TRBJ2-2, with 11 bases that match TRBD2. V trimming: 5 bases; J trimming: 0 bases; junction bases outside the gene matches: 8. Germline lookup yields CDR1 PRHDT and CDR2 FYEKMQ (reference sequence). This CDR3 is 18 amino acids long. The CDR3: CASSDTSGGVPNTGELFF. For the CDR3, the DNA is TGTGCCAGCAGCGACACTAGCGGGGGAGTCCCGAACACCGGGGAGCTGTTTTTT.

This chain links TRBV10-3 with TRBJ1-6; D is undetermined. CDR1 is ENHRY, CDR2 SYGVKD, per germline. The CDR3 is made up of 11 amino acids. The V gene lost 10 bases and the J gene lost 5 bases, with 6 bases spanning the gap. Written as DNA, the CDR3 is TGTGCCACCAGCGATAATTCACCCCTCCACTTT. It specifies CATSDNSPLHF.

This chain links TRBV5-4 with TRBJ2-1; TRBD2 matches 7 bases. CDR3 length: 14 amino acids. From germline, CDR1 is SGHNT and CDR2 YYREEE (reference sequence). Trimming removed 0 bases from V and 5 bases from J; junction bases left unmatched: 2. Here the CDR3 DNA reads TGTGCCAGCAGCTTGGACGCGGGGGACAATGAGCAGTTCTTC. Translating it yields CASSLDAGDNEQFF.

This chain connects TRBV7-9 to TRBJ1-2; 7 nucleotides agree with TRBD1. Losses at the gene ends were 3 bases for V and 6 bases for J; bases not matched to a gene: 7. CDR1 SEHNR and CDR2 FQNEAQ come from the germline V gene (reference sequence). CDR3 length equals 14 residues. The CDR3 sequence is CASSFVIGGDGYTF. Here the CDR3 DNA reads TGTGCCAGCAGCTTCGTAATAGGGGGCGATGGCTACACCTTC.

This chain links TRBV5-1 with TRBJ2-1, with TRBD2 identical over 7 bases. This CDR3 contains 17 residues. The V segment lost 6 bases and the J segment 3 bases; nucleotides outside the gene matches: 15. Germline V lookup: CDR1 SGHRS, CDR2 YFSETQ. This chain's CDR3 is CASNLGLVTIGYNEQFF. CDR3 bases: TGCGCCAGCAACCTCGGACTAGTAACGATAGGCTACAATGAGCAGTTCTTC.

The chain is built from TRBV9 and TRBJ2-1, with 9 nucleotides matching TRBD2. Germline values: CDR1 SGDLS, CDR2 YYNGEE. The CDR3 runs to 23 residues. V lost 4 bases and J lost 0; bases outside the gene matches: 26. CDR3 in amino acids: CASSTPGGSSWRNSGSSYNEQFF. The CDR3 DNA is TGTGCCAGCAGCACCCCAGGGGGGAGTTCCTGGCGGAATAGCGGGAGCTCCTACAATGAGCAGTTCTTC. Filled out from reference TRBV9 and TRBJ2-1, the complete variable domain reads DSGVTQTPKHLITATGQRVTLRCSPRSGDLSVYWYQQSLDQGLQFLIQYYNGEERAKGNILERFSAQQFPDLHSELNLSSLELGDSALYFCASSTPGGSSWRNSGSSYNEQFFGPGTRLTVL.

This chain joins TRBV7-8 and TRBJ1-6, with 8 positions matching TRBD1. V lost 1 base and J lost 6; bases outside the gene matches: 2. Per germline, CDR1 SGHVS and CDR2 FQNEAQ. This CDR3 spans 15 amino acids. The CDR3 DNA follows: TGTGCCAGCAGCTTAGTCACAGGGGGTAATTCACCCCTCCACTTT. It is translated as CASSLVTGGNSPLHF.